This T cell receptor beta chain was recorded in a study of T cell responses to AZD1222 COVID-19 vaccine. General study points: White British people made up most donors, females outnumbered males, and clonal diversity was possibly underestimated. Among spike-specific TCRs, nearly half reportedly target unmutated variant regions. Rises in breadth and depth of Spike-specific TCRs came after two AZD1222 doses.

Produced via immunoSEQ multiplex PCR; TCRdb's table is partial and in-frame only. The sample has about 160,000 clones, around 89% seen once. Comments on this clone: Its target is not known.

The CDR3 has 15 residues. The V and J ends lost 5 bases and 4 bases respectively, with 15 bases between them. Germline CDR1 is LGHNA and CDR2 is YNFKEQ. The chain has TRBV4-2 and TRBJ2-1, with a tentative D call TRBD1 (6 bases). Here the sequenced sample was peripheral blood, taken on day 0 of AZD1222 vaccination. This receptor was taken from an adult in good health. The CDR3 loop is CASSLNRDLYNEQFF. The CDR3, as DNA: TGTGCCAGCAGCTTAAACAGGGACCTTTACAATGAGCAGTTCTTC.